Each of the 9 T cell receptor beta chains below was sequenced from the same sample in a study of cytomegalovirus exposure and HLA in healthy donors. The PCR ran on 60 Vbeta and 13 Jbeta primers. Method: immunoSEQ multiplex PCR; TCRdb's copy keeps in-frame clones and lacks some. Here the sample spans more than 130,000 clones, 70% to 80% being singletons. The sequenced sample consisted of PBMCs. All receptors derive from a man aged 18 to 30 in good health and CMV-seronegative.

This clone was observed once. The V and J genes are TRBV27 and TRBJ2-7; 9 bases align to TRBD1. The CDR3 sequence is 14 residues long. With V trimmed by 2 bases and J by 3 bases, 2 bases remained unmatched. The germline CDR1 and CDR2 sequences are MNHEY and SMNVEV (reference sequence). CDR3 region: CASSLNRGLYEQYF. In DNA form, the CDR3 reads TGTGCCAGCAGTTTAAACAGGGGGCTCTACGAGCAGTACTTC.

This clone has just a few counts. CDR3 protein: CASSPTSGNFYEQYF. CDR3 sequence (DNA): TGTGCCAGCAGCCCCACTTCTGGTAATTTCTACGAGCAGTACTTC. The V call is TRBV5-4, the J call TRBJ2-7; D is unclear. The CDR3 extends over 15 amino acids. Germline lookup yields CDR1 SGHNT and CDR2 YYREEE (reference sequence). The ends were cut back, 4 bases at V and 3 bases at J, with 17 bases in the middle.

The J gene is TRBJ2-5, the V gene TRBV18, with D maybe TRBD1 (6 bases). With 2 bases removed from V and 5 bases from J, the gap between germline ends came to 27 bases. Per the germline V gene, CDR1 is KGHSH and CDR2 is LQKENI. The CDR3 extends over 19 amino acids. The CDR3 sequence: CASSPARGGQAGVAETQYF. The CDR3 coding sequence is TGTGCCAGCTCACCAGCGAGAGGGGGTCAGGCCGGGGTAGCGGAGACCCAGTACTTC.

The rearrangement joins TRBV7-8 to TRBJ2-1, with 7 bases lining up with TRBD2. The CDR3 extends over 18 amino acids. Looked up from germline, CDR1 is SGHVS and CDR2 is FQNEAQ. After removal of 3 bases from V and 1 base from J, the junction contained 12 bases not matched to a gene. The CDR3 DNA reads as TGTGCCAGCAGCTTCCAATACCTAGCGGCATATTCCTACAATGAGCAGTTCTTC. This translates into CASSFQYLAAYSYNEQFF.

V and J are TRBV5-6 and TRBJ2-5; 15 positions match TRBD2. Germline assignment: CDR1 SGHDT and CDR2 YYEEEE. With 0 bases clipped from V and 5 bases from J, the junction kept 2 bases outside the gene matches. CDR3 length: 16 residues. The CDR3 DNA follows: TGTGCCAGCAGCTTGGTTGGACTAGCGGGAGGGGAGACCCAGTACTTC. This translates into CASSLVGLAGGETQYF.

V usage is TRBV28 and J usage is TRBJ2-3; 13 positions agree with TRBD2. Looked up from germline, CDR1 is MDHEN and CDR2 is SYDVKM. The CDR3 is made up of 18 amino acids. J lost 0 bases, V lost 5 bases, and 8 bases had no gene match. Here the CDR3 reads CASSTRTSGSGSTDTQYF. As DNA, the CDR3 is TGTGCCAGCAGTACTCGGACTAGCGGGAGTGGTAGCACAGATACGCAGTATTTT.

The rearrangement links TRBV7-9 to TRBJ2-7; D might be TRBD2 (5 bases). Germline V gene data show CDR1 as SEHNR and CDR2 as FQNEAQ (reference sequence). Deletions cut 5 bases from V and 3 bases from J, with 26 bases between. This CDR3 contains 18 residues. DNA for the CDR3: TGTGCCAGCAGCCCTTTTGGCGACCAAATCCGGGGTCGCTACGAGCAGTACTTC. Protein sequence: CASSPFGDQIRGRYEQYF.

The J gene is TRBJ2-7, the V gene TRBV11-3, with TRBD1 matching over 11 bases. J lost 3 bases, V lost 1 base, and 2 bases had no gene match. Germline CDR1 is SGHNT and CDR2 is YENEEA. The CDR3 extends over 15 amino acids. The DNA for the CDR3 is TGTGCCAGCAGCTTAGTAGGGACAGGGGGCTACGAGCAGTACTTC. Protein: CASSLVGTGGYEQYF.

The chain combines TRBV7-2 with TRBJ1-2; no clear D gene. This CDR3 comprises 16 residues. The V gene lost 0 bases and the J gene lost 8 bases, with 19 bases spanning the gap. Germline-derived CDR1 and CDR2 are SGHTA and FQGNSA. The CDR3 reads CASSLAPGLIGYGYTF. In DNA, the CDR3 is TGTGCCAGCAGCTTAGCGCCCGGCCTCATCGGGTACGGCTACACCTTC.